This T cell receptor beta chain was observed in a study of PD-L1 blockade in urothelial cancer. As for the study in general: Bladder-origin urothelial cancer in males described about 85% of the roughly 30 patients.

Each patient contributed between 1 and 8 total time points of blood mononuclear cells, pretreatment and during treatment. Spiking of synthetic TCR analog templates was performed in each PCR. The data were produced by immunoSEQ multiplex PCR, yet TCRdb's version contains in-frame clones alone and is incomplete. The profile covers 45,000 to 50,000 clones, with 88% appearing a single time and roughly 3.9% taken by the ten largest. The receptor's source is an elderly man with urothelial cancer. The material sequenced was PBMCs, taken around atezolizumab (anti-PD-L1) treatment.

The CDR3 reads CSAGTRNEKLFF. The CDR3 coding sequence is TGCAGCGCAGGGACAAGGAATGAAAAACTGTTTTTT. This chain connects TRBV29-1 to TRBJ1-4, with D possibly being TRBD1 (6 bases). The germline V gene encodes CDR1 SQVTM and CDR2 ANQGSEA. The V end lost 7 bases, the J end lost 5 bases, and 11 bases lay between the germline ends. The CDR3 is 12 residues long.